The clone carrying this TCR beta chain turned up a few times. The antigen remains unidentified. Cell sorting via CD45RO/CCR7/CD25/CD127/CD95/CD27 was performed to obtain CD4+ naive, central memory, regulatory and stem cell-like memory cells. Without exception, sorted populations had purity beyond 95%. All of the isolated RNA was reverse transcribed, so expressed TCRB transcripts were sequenced. Profiling relied on immunoSEQ multiplex PCR, and the TCRdb table lists in-frame clones only, not all of them. The sample records roughly 240,000 clones, roughly a quarter being singletons. The CDR3 is made up of 13 amino acids. V lost 6 bases to trimming and J lost 5 bases; unmatched junction nucleotides: 6. Germline CDR1 reads MDHEN; CDR2 reads SYDVKM. The sample comes from a study of beta chain features in type 1 diabetes. Findings and limits, study-wide: Cells expressing TCR highly could be over-represented by cDNA sequencing. Fewer insertions but more deletions were seen at VDJ junctions in type 1 diabetes patients. Shortening that was moderate but significant affected the TCRB CDR3s of Type 1 diabetes patients in all four CD4+ subsets.

The specimen was naive CD4+ T cells from blood. The sequence was obtained from a woman younger than 45 with type 1 diabetes. The rearrangement links TRBV28 to TRBJ2-7; 8 nucleotides agree with TRBD2. CDR3 sequence reads: CASSPGRGHEQYF. For the CDR3, the DNA is TGTGCCAGCAGCCCCGGGAGGGGCCACGAGCAGTACTTC.